The 27 T cell receptor beta chains in this list originate from one sample, sequenced in a study of blood T cell repertoires in COVID-19. Only in-frame clones appear in the TCRdb table, and some are missing; sequencing was by immunoSEQ multiplex PCR. This table has 55,000 to 75,000 clones, 70% to 90% appearing once. Material: peripheral blood. The receptors originated from a man in his forties or fifties with active COVID-19.

The rearrangement links TRBV30 to TRBJ2-7; no clear D gene. The germline V and J ends were trimmed by 4 bases and 11 bases, with 15 bases remaining between them. Germline V gene sequence: CDR1 GTSNPN, CDR2 SVGIG (reference sequence). The CDR3 loop spans 11 amino acids. The DNA for the CDR3 is TGTGCCTGGAAAGAAGCAAGTATGGAGTACTTC. It codes for CAWKEASMEYF.

Details on this clone: Other DNA sequences within the sample encode an identical CDR3. The chain carries TRBV29-1 and TRBJ1-1; TRBD1 might be the D (6 bases). Germline values: CDR1 SQVTM, CDR2 ANQGSEA. This CDR3 comprises 14 residues. Trimming shortened V by 6 bases and J by 1 base, and 15 bases separated the two germline ends. The DNA for the CDR3 is TGCAGCGTCGCCGGACAGAACTCGAACACTGAAGCTTTCTTT. It yields the protein CSVAGQNSNTEAFF.

V usage is TRBV7-2 and J usage is TRBJ2-5; 14 bases line up with TRBD2. V shed 5 bases and J 5 bases; nucleotides not matched to a gene: 4. Germline V lookup: CDR1 SGHTA, CDR2 FQGNSA. The CDR3 runs 15 residues. The CDR3 DNA reads as TGTGCCAGCAGCCCAGGACTAGCGGGGGGTGAGACCCAGTACTTC. This sequence encodes CASSPGLAGGETQYF.

J is TRBJ2-3 and V is TRBV4-2, with 10 bases identical to TRBD2. J was trimmed by 4 bases and V by 1 base; bases with no gene match: 5. The CDR3 spans 16 residues. Germline values: CDR1 LGHNA, CDR2 YNFKEQ. The CDR3 region has the DNA TGTGCCAGCAGCCAAGCGTTAGCGGGGGGCCCAGATACGCAGTATTTT. As protein: CASSQALAGGPDTQYF.

V usage is TRBV7-9 and J usage is TRBJ1-2; TRBD1 matches at 7 bases. Germline V lookup: CDR1 SEHNR, CDR2 FQNEAQ (reference sequence). The CDR3 loop spans 13 amino acids. V lost 7 bases to trimming and J lost 8 bases; unmatched junction nucleotides: 10. The CDR3 DNA reads TGTGCCAGCAATTCGGGACAGCGAGAGGGCTACACCTTC. It translates to CASNSGQREGYTF.

The chain recombines TRBV14 with TRBJ2-5; TRBD1 is a possible D gene (6 bases). CDR3 length: 16 residues. The V gene's germline CDR1 is SGHDN and CDR2 FVKESK. The V gene lost 0 bases and the J gene lost 5 bases, with 16 bases spanning the gap. The CDR3 coding sequence is TGTGCCAGCAGCCAAGAGAAGCGCAGGGGCAGGGAGACCCAGTACTTC. It translates to CASSQEKRRGRETQYF.

The gene calls are TRBV19 and TRBJ1-5; 7 bases map to TRBD1. From germline, CDR1 is LNHDA and CDR2 SQIVND (reference sequence). V shed 2 bases and J 7 bases; nucleotides not matched to a gene: 14. The CDR3 runs to 17 residues. DNA of the CDR3: TGTGCCAGTAGTATAACCTCGAGGGGGCTGCGGAGCCAGCCCCAGCATTTT. Protein: CASSITSRGLRSQPQHF.

The rearrangement uses TRBV3-1 (or the pseudogene TRBV3-2) and TRBJ2-3; 8 bases line up with TRBD1. J gave up 0 bases and V 10 bases, and 12 bases lay outside the gene matches. Germline values: CDR1 LGHDT, CDR2 YNNKEL (reference sequence). The CDR3 length is 16 residues. Written as DNA, the CDR3 is TGTGCCACCAAAGACAGGGGCGACCCTAGCACAGATACGCAGTATTTT. Amino acids: CATKDRGDPSTDTQYF.

The chain uses TRBV6-2 or TRBV6-3 and TRBJ2-7, with D possibly matching TRBD2 (6 bases). This CDR3 has 14 amino acids. Trimming stripped 4 bases from V and 3 bases from J, with 13 bases between. The germline CDR1 and CDR2 sequences are MNHEY and SVGEGT. CDR3 amino acids: CASSSPLGGYEQYF. DNA for the CDR3: TGTGCCAGCAGTTCCCCCCTGGGGGGCTACGAGCAGTACTTC.

The chain is built from TRBV5-4 and TRBJ2-1; D is unclear. V was cut by 5 bases and J by 0 bases, with 12 bases left in between. This CDR3 has 15 amino acids. Per germline, CDR1 SGHNT and CDR2 YYREEE (reference sequence). The CDR3 region has the DNA TGTGCCAGCAGTCCCCGGAGTAGCTCCTACAATGAGCAGTTCTTC. It translates to CASSPRSSSYNEQFF.

The chain has TRBV5-8 and TRBJ1-1; D ambiguous. The germline V gene encodes CDR1 SGHTS and CDR2 YDEGEE. The CDR3 runs to 16 residues. Trimming removed 7 bases from V and 3 bases from J, with 22 bases in between. CDR3 DNA sequence: TGTGCCAGCTTCCCCGGTGGAGGTCGTCCTTACACTGAAGCTTTCTTT. Translation: CASFPGGGRPYTEAFF.

The V gene is TRBV5-4, the J gene TRBJ1-3; D remains unclear. CDR3 length: 14 residues. Germline values: CDR1 SGHNT, CDR2 YYREEE (reference sequence). Trimming took off 2 bases at V and 1 base at J, with 7 bases between the two ends. The CDR3 here is CASSLRGSGNTIYF. CDR3 bases: TGTGCCAGCAGCTTACGCGGGTCTGGAAACACCATATATTTT.

The J gene is TRBJ2-1, the V gene TRBV7-2, with 9 bases aligning to TRBD2. The CDR3 is 15 amino acids. The germline V gene encodes CDR1 SGHTA and CDR2 FQGNSA. V gave up 5 bases and J gave up 6 bases; unmatched junction bases: 8. DNA of the CDR3: TGTGCCAGCAGCCCTAGCGGGGAACGGATCAATGAGCAGTTCTTC. It is translated as CASSPSGERINEQFF.

The rearrangement links TRBV7-2 to TRBJ1-6; a weak D match, TRBD1 (5 bases). Trimming cost V 1 base and J 7 bases, with 17 bases left between them. CDR1 is SGHTA, CDR2 FQGNSA, per germline. The CDR3 loop spans 17 amino acids. CDR3 in DNA: TGTGCCAGCAGCTTAGACGGGGCGGGGGTTGGGAATTCACCCCTCCACTTT. Its protein is CASSLDGAGVGNSPLHF.

The chain combines TRBV6-5 with TRBJ1-2, with D unclear. The CDR3 length is 14 residues. The V and J ends lost 2 bases and 8 bases respectively, with 15 bases between them. Germline CDR1 MNHEY, CDR2 SVGAGI. The CDR3 region has the DNA TGTGCCAGCAGTTACGGGCGTCTGGCGGGGGGCTACACCTTC. Amino acid sequence: CASSYGRLAGGYTF.

This clone was counted once. The J gene is TRBJ2-3, the V gene TRBV5-1, with a possible D match to TRBD1 (5 bases). Germline lookup yields CDR1 SGHRS and CDR2 YFSETQ. This CDR3 contains 16 residues. Trimming took 5 bases from V and 0 from J, leaving 16 bases between them. The CDR3 protein is CASRTTASFSTDTQYF. The CDR3 nucleotides read TGCGCCAGCAGAACGACAGCATCCTTTAGCACAGATACGCAGTATTTT.

The chain employs TRBV6-6 and TRBJ2-6; D call uncertain. CDR1 is MNHNY and CDR2 is SVGAGI in the germline V gene (reference sequence). V lost 3 bases and J 0 bases, leaving 6 bases between the germline ends. This CDR3 spans 15 amino acids. DNA for the CDR3: TGTGCCAGCAGTTATGAACTCTCTGGGGCCAACGTCCTGACTTTC. Translation gives CASSYELSGANVLTF.

The chain uses TRBV5-1 and TRBJ1-3; 7 bases line up with TRBD1. CDR3 length: 14 amino acids. V lost 1 base and J lost 5; bases outside the gene matches: 3. The germline gives CDR1 SGHRS, CDR2 YFSETQ. The CDR3, as DNA: TGCGCCAGCAGCTTGACAGGGGAACGAAACACCATATATTTT. Its protein product is CASSLTGERNTIYF.

In this sample, this clone turned up once. The rearrangement uses TRBV10-3 and TRBJ2-3; no clear D gene. From germline, CDR1 is ENHRY and CDR2 SYGVKD. Deletions cut 6 bases from V and 0 bases from J, with 10 bases between. The CDR3 contains 14 residues. The CDR3 bases are TGTGCCATCAGGGAGCCTCTTAGCACAGATACGCAGTATTTT. Translating gives CAIREPLSTDTQYF.

The rearrangement uses TRBV19 and TRBJ2-3; 9 bases map to TRBD1. From germline, CDR1 is LNHDA and CDR2 SQIVND (reference sequence). V dropped 4 bases and J dropped 2; count of bases not matched to a gene: 10. This CDR3 spans 17 amino acids. CDR3 coding DNA: TGTGCCAGTAGTAGGACGACAGGGGGGGAACTCACAGATACGCAGTATTTT. This encodes CASSRTTGGELTDTQYF.

Written as DNA, the CDR3 is TGTGCCAGCAGCCACGCGAGGGTCGCCGGGAACACTGAAGCTTTCTTT. This gives the protein CASSHARVAGNTEAFF. The J gene is TRBJ1-1, the V gene TRBV14; no firm D call. V was clipped by 3 bases and J by 1 base, with 15 bases between them. The germline V gene has CDR1 SGHDN and CDR2 FVKESK. The CDR3 runs 16 residues.

The gene calls are TRBV28 and TRBJ1-1; D call uncertain. There are 14 residues in the CDR3. Germline V gene lookup returns CDR1 MDHEN and CDR2 SYDVKM. The V and J ends lost 2 bases and 1 base respectively, with 8 bases between them. CDR3 DNA sequence: TGTGCCAGCAGTTTACCGGGTTCGAACACTGAAGCTTTCTTT. This sequence encodes CASSLPGSNTEAFF.

This chain links TRBV4-2 with TRBJ2-2, with a tentative D call TRBD2 (6 bases). V lost 1 base and J lost 7, with 10 bases in between. This CDR3 has 14 amino acids. From germline, CDR1 is LGHNA and CDR2 YNFKEQ. The CDR3 here is CASSQVGEVGELFF. The CDR3 DNA reads TGTGCCAGCAGCCAAGTAGGGGAGGTCGGGGAGCTGTTTTTT.

The chain is built from TRBV4-2 and TRBJ1-2, with D unclear. Trimming cost V 3 bases and J 8 bases, with 10 bases left between them. Germline CDR1 reads LGHNA; CDR2 reads YNFKEQ. The CDR3 sequence is 12 residues long. DNA for the CDR3: TGTGCCAGCAGCCACCCCGGGAGGGGCTACACCTTC. Encoded protein: CASSHPGRGYTF.

The V and J genes are TRBV2 and TRBJ2-5, with 7 nucleotides matching TRBD1. This CDR3 is built from 14 residues. With V trimmed by 7 bases and J by 1 base, 6 bases remained unmatched. CDR1 SNHLY and CDR2 FYNNEI come from the germline V gene. The CDR3: CASTLQGPQETQYF. For the CDR3, the DNA is TGTGCCAGCACCTTACAGGGGCCCCAAGAGACCCAGTACTTC.

The chain joins TRBV5-4 to TRBJ2-1; the match to TRBD1 covers 7 bases. CDR1 and CDR2 from the germline V gene are SGHNT and YYREEE (reference sequence). The V and J ends lost 4 bases and 4 bases, in that order; junction bases with no gene match: 5. The CDR3 extends over 14 amino acids. DNA of the CDR3: TGTGCCAGCAGCCCCGGGACAGATTACAATGAGCAGTTCTTC. Protein sequence: CASSPGTDYNEQFF.

The chain recombines TRBV2 with TRBJ1-5; 11 bases map to TRBD1. The CDR3 has 15 residues. Germline CDR1 is SNHLY and CDR2 is FYNNEI. The J segment lost 3 bases and the V segment lost 6 bases, leaving 4 bases of the junction unmatched. In DNA, the CDR3 is TGTGCCAGCAGGGAGGACAGGGGGCACAATCAGCCCCAGCATTTT. This gives the protein CASREDRGHNQPQHF.